This T cell receptor beta chain was observed in a study of cytomegalovirus exposure and HLA in healthy donors. In the case of this clone: As yet, its antigen is unknown.

The primer mix had 60 Vbeta and 13 Jbeta primers. Authors' analysis steps: There were about 80 million unique TCR beta chains by a later count, and about 12 million of them were shared. Assay: immunoSEQ multiplex PCR; the TCRdb copy retains only in-frame clones and omits some. The V and J calls and clone size come from that table; D and trimming were worked out from the DNA. The sample lists roughly 140,000 clones, approximately 72% occurring once. Germline V gives CDR1 SNHLY, CDR2 FYNNEI. J was trimmed by 2 bases and V by 6 bases; bases with no gene match: 6. This CDR3 region has 14 residues. Findings of the study overall: CMV serostatus alone was available as immune exposure information.

The clonotype originates from a man aged 35 to 55 in good health and CMV-seronegative. The chain combines TRBV2 with TRBJ2-7; 8 nucleotides align to TRBD1. Sequences were obtained from PBMCs. CDR3 in amino acids: CASRDNRGAYEQYF. CDR3 DNA: TGTGCCAGCAGGGACAACAGGGGGGCCTACGAGCAGTACTTC.